One and the same sample provided the 21 T cell receptor beta chains below, sequenced in a study of regulatory T cells in long-lasting Graves disease (dated by TCRdb to the early 2020s). The library relied on multiplex PCR. The sequencer listed for this sample is Illumina HiSeq 4000. TCR beta libraries were built with iRepertoire HTBI primers and Arm-PCR amplification of CDR3 regions. TCRdb applied fastp at Q25 and MiXCR to the public reads, then kept only in-frame beta chains. One record per CDR3 amino acid sequence lists the most common genes and DNA. Here the sample has some 440,000 distinct CDR3 sequences; around 21% occur a single time. The ten top clones hold 7% to 10% of the sample. What the time point label conveys for this sample: persistent/refractory GD, antithyroid drugs over 5 years with positive TRAb. RNA was extracted from PBMCs in TRIzol for both TCR sequencing and RNA sequencing. Material: peripheral blood mononuclear cells (PBMCs), obtained when the disease was refractory, from a patient treated with antithyroid drugs. The origin of the receptors is a female donor with Graves disease.

The chain recombines TRBV11-2 with TRBJ1-6, with 7 bases aligning to TRBD1. The V segment lost 7 bases and the J segment 7 bases; nucleotides outside the gene matches: 10. The V gene's germline CDR1 is SGHAT and CDR2 FQNNGV. This CDR3 has 15 amino acids. CDR3 loop: CASTPEGTANSPLHF. The CDR3 region has the DNA TGTGCCAGCACCCCCGAAGGGACAGCAAATTCACCCCTCCACTTT. The variable domain in full, with the rest retrieved from reference TRBV11-2 and TRBJ1-6, is EAGVAQSPRYKIIEKRQSVAFWCNPISGHATLYWYQQILGQGPKLLIQFQNNGVVDDSQLPKDRFSAERLKGVDSTLKIQPAKLEDSAVYLCASTPEGTANSPLHFGNGTRLTVT.

The CDR3 DNA reads as TGCAGCGTTGAAGAGGCTGCAAGGAACACTGAAGCTTTCTTT. It yields the protein CSVEEAARNTEAFF. The chain couples TRBV29-1 to TRBJ1-1, with no clear D. V gave up 0 bases and J gave up 1 base, with 9 bases separating them. This CDR3 is 14 amino acids long. Germline V CDR1 and CDR2: SQVTM, ANQGSEA.

This clonotype has more than one count but fewer than ten. The chain has TRBV29-1 and TRBJ2-7, with 10 positions matching TRBD1. This CDR3 spans 11 amino acids. Germline CDR1 is SQVTM and CDR2 is ANQGSEA. V lost 7 bases, J lost 6 bases, and 3 bases stayed unmatched. Here the CDR3 DNA reads TGCAGCGGCGGACAGGGGGGCGAGCAGTACTTC. Residues: CSGGQGGEQYF.

J is TRBJ2-5 and V is TRBV10-2; TRBD1 or TRBD2 may be the D gene (5 bases each). The CDR3 is 14 amino acids. Germline V CDR1 and CDR2: WSHSY, SAAADI. V was trimmed by 2 bases and J by 7 bases, leaving 14 bases between them. CDR3 residues: CASSEGTPRRTQYF. As DNA, the CDR3 is TGCGCCAGCAGTGAGGGGACCCCCCGGAGGACCCAGTACTTC.

This clonotype was detected many times. This sequence joins TRBV12-3 or TRBV12-4 and TRBJ1-1; D uncertain. This CDR3 has 13 amino acids. Trimming took 2 bases from V and 6 from J, leaving 10 bases between them. The CDR3 reads CASSLLVGPEAFF. The CDR3, as DNA: TGTGCCAGCAGTTTACTTGTAGGACCTGAAGCTTTCTTT.

This clonotype was counted a few times. This chain links TRBV7-9 with TRBJ2-2; no clear D gene. Between the trimmed V and J ends, which lost 11 bases and 0 bases, there was a span of 7 bases. The length of the CDR3 is 12 residues. CDR1 is SEHNR, CDR2 FQNEAQ, per germline (reference sequence). For the CDR3, the DNA is TGTGCCTTACGTTCGAACACCGGGGAGCTGTTTTTT. Translated, it gives CALRSNTGELFF.

The rearrangement links TRBV29-1 to TRBJ1-1; D remains ambiguous. The CDR3 extends over 13 amino acids. Germline assignment: CDR1 SQVTM and CDR2 ANQGSEA. V was shortened by 5 bases and J by 1 base, with 11 bases between the two germline ends. As DNA, the CDR3 is TGCAGCGTTAACACCGACTCGAACACTGAAGCTTTCTTT. Translated: CSVNTDSNTEAFF.

V usage is TRBV6-1 and J usage is TRBJ2-1; D possibly corresponds to TRBD2 (5 bases). The V gene lost 0 bases and the J gene lost 9 bases, with 9 bases spanning the gap. This CDR3 is 13 amino acids long. CDR1 and CDR2 (germline): MNHNS, SASEGT. The CDR3 here is CASSEAGKGEQFF. CDR3 sequence (DNA): TGTGCCAGCAGTGAAGCCGGGAAGGGTGAGCAGTTCTTC.

This clonotype has just a few counts. This rearrangement joins TRBV5-1 to TRBJ1-3; D gene unclear. CDR1 SGHRS and CDR2 YFSETQ come from the germline V gene. V shed 6 bases and J shed 0 bases, with 4 bases lying between them. The CDR3 consists of 12 residues. The CDR3 DNA reads as TGCGCCAGCACAAACTCTGGAAACACCATATATTTT. Its translation: CASTNSGNTIYF.

This clonotype was seen many times. V gene TRBV5-6 combines with J gene TRBJ1-5, with unresolved D. The length of the CDR3 is 13 residues. The germline V gene encodes CDR1 SGHDT and CDR2 YYEEEE. Trimming left V 0 bases short and J 10 bases short, with 11 bases between. In DNA, the CDR3 is TGTGCCAGCAGCTTGGCGTCCGGGAAACCCCAGCATTTT. Protein sequence: CASSLASGKPQHF.

Remarks on this clonotype: A single base separates this from a much larger clone, so it may be a read error. This chain joins TRBV7-2 and TRBJ2-7, with 8 bases aligning to TRBD2. Germline lookup yields CDR1 SGHTA and CDR2 FQGNSA. CDR3 size: 14 residues. The CDR3 bases are TGTGCCAGCACCAAGCGGGAGCTGAGGCTCGAGCGGTACTTC. Translating gives CASTKRELRLERYF.

This clonotype showed up just a few times. The chain employs TRBV29-1 and TRBJ2-4; 10 positions agree with TRBD2. This CDR3 has 19 residues. The germline V gene encodes CDR1 SQVTM and CDR2 ANQGSEA. The V segment lost 3 bases and the J segment 0 bases; nucleotides outside the gene matches: 14. The CDR3 sequence: CSVEVRASGRGIAKNIQYF. CDR3 sequence (DNA): TGCAGCGTTGAGGTCCGCGCTAGCGGGAGAGGTATAGCCAAAAACATTCAGTACTTC.

This clonotype occurred many times. One end of the junction varies from germline; a read error may be responsible. This chain links TRBV2 with TRBJ2-5; 9 bases line up with TRBD2. The CDR3 has 15 residues. The germline gives CDR1 SNHLY, CDR2 FYNNEI. CDR3 loop: CASKYSGLAQGTQYF. DNA of the CDR3: TGTGCCAGCAAGTACTCGGGACTAGCCCAAGGGACCCAGTACTTC.

This chain links TRBV2 with TRBJ2-1; TRBD2 agrees at 10 bases. From germline, CDR1 is SNHLY and CDR2 FYNNEI. The CDR3 loop spans 14 amino acids. V was pared by 7 bases and J by 8 bases, with 8 bases of the junction left unmatched. DNA of the CDR3: TGTGCCAGCAACCCTAGCGGGAGTTTCTATGAGCAGTTCTTC. It encodes CASNPSGSFYEQFF.

This clonotype was seen a handful of times. The J gene is TRBJ1-5, the V gene TRBV10-3; D might be TRBD1 (6 bases). Germline assignment: CDR1 ENHRY and CDR2 SYGVKD. This CDR3 is built from 13 residues. The V end was cut by 6 bases, the J end by 4 bases, with 10 bases between. The DNA of the CDR3 is TGTGCCATCAGGGACAGCGGGAATCAGCCCCAGCATTTT. Residues: CAIRDSGNQPQHF.

The rearrangement links TRBV5-1 to TRBJ2-2; maybe TRBD2 (5 bases). Trimming stripped 0 bases from V and 0 bases from J, with 6 bases between. The germline CDR1 and CDR2 sequences are SGHRS and YFSETQ. The CDR3 length is 15 residues. CDR3 sequence: CASSLASTNTGELFF. The DNA of the CDR3 is TGCGCCAGCAGCTTGGCTAGCACGAACACCGGGGAGCTGTTTTTT.

This clonotype was counted ten times or more. The gene calls are TRBV15 and TRBJ2-4; no reliable D call. Trimming pared 0 bases from V and 7 bases from J, leaving 19 bases between. Germline V gene data show CDR1 as LNHNV and CDR2 as YYDKDF (reference sequence). The CDR3 consists of 17 residues. The CDR3 loop is CATSRDPPQQRWNIQYF. For the CDR3, the DNA is TGTGCCACCAGCAGAGACCCCCCGCAGCAAAGGTGGAACATTCAGTACTTC.

In this sample, this clonotype turned up many times. At one end the junction does not follow the germline gene, possibly because of a read error. In DNA, the CDR3 is TGTGCCAGCAGCTTAGCTTCTGGGGAAGGCTACGGGCAGTACTTC. It encodes CASSLASGEGYGQYF. V and J are TRBV7-2 and TRBJ2-7; no definite D call. Germline values: CDR1 SGHTA, CDR2 FQGNSA. The length of the CDR3 is 15 residues.

This clonotype has a count of ten or more. The chain uses TRBV7-8 and TRBJ1-6; a possible D gene is TRBD1 (6 bases). V dropped 1 base and J dropped 7 bases, with 14 bases sitting between them. The CDR3 runs 16 residues. CDR1 is SGHVS and CDR2 is FQNEAQ in the germline V gene. CDR3 bases: TGTGCCAGCAGCTTAGGGGGGCTCGAGGTGAATTCACCCCTCCACTTT. This encodes CASSLGGLEVNSPLHF.

The chain is built from TRBV7-6 and TRBJ1-6; 7 nucleotides match TRBD1. Germline-derived CDR1 and CDR2 are SGHVS and FNYEAQ. Trimming at V came to 1 base and at J to 6 bases, leaving 6 bases not matched to a gene. This CDR3 contains 16 residues. The CDR3 region is CASSLGSNRGNSPLHF. CDR3 in DNA: TGTGCCAGCAGCTTAGGTTCGAACAGGGGTAATTCACCCCTCCACTTT.

The rearrangement uses TRBV19 and TRBJ2-2; no clear D gene. Trimming took 3 bases from V and 3 from J, leaving 11 bases between them. The CDR3 runs 15 residues. Germline assignment: CDR1 LNHDA and CDR2 SQIVND (reference sequence). The CDR3 here is CASSIFWEDTGELFF. The DNA of the CDR3 is TGTGCCAGTAGTATTTTTTGGGAAGACACCGGGGAGCTGTTTTTT.